One sample yielded the 24 T cell receptor beta chains listed below, sequenced in a study of radiation and T cells in renal cell carcinoma. Time point specified: blood 2 weeks post-SBRT. As for treatment: 15 Gy SBRT to primary tumor, nephrectomy 4 weeks later. Generated by immunoSEQ multiplex PCR, the TCRdb table keeps only in-frame clones and is missing some. The sample carries roughly 78,000 clones, roughly 82% recorded once. The material was blood, obtained from a patient whose treatment included radiotherapy and nephrectomy. Every receptor here comes from a man aged 55 to 69 with renal cell carcinoma.

This sequence joins TRBV19 and TRBJ1-2; TRBD1 matches at 9 bases. Per the germline V gene, CDR1 is LNHDA and CDR2 is SQIVND (reference sequence). The length of the CDR3 is 15 residues. The V and J ends lost 6 bases and 4 bases, in that order; junction bases with no gene match: 9. The CDR3 bases are TGTGCCAGTAGCCCCCCGGGACAGGGTTCCTATGGCTACACCTTC. Translation: CASSPPGQGSYGYTF.

The genes are TRBV29-1 and TRBJ1-2; 7 bases align to TRBD1. CDR3 length: 11 residues. The germline V gene encodes CDR1 SQVTM and CDR2 ANQGSEA. The trim removed 7 bases at V and 7 bases at J, leaving 6 bases unmatched. Written as DNA, the CDR3 is TGCAGCGGACGTACAGGGGTTGGCTACACCTTC. Translated: CSGRTGVGYTF.

The chain links TRBV7-9 to TRBJ1-1; 9 bases match TRBD1. The CDR3 extends over 14 amino acids. Unmatched junction bases numbered 6, after V lost 5 bases and J lost 5 bases. The germline CDR1 and CDR2 sequences are SEHNR and FQNEAQ (reference sequence). DNA for the CDR3: TGTGCCAGCAGCGGGACAGGGTTTGCGACTGAAGCTTTCTTT. Its translation is CASSGTGFATEAFF.

The chain joins TRBV5-6 to TRBJ2-7; TRBD1 might be the D (5 bases). V was cut by 2 bases and J by 6 bases, with 15 bases left in between. Per the germline V gene, CDR1 is SGHDT and CDR2 is YYEEEE. CDR3 size: 14 residues. The CDR3 here is CASSFRRQPTEQYF. DNA of the CDR3: TGTGCCAGCAGCTTTCGTCGACAGCCAACCGAGCAGTACTTC.

On this clone itself: Other DNA sequences in this sample translate to the same CDR3. The chain is built from TRBV7-2 and TRBJ1-3, with D perhaps matching TRBD1 (5 bases). The germline V gene encodes CDR1 SGHTA and CDR2 FQGNSA. V was cut by 6 bases and J by 0 bases, with 12 bases left in between. The CDR3 spans 15 residues. CDR3 amino acids: CASSSPGLSGNTIYF. The CDR3 coding sequence is TGTGCCAGCAGTTCCCCAGGGCTCTCTGGAAACACCATATATTTT.

The rearrangement uses TRBV9 and TRBJ1-3; TRBD1 matches at 9 bases. The CDR3 is 16 amino acids. The V gene end was trimmed by 0 bases and the J gene end by 4 bases; junction bases not matched to a gene: 5. The V gene's germline CDR1 is SGDLS and CDR2 YYNGEE. CDR3 residues: CASSVVPGTGGNTIYF. In DNA form, the CDR3 reads TGTGCCAGCAGCGTAGTCCCCGGGACAGGGGGAAACACCATATATTTT.

V usage is TRBV4-2 and J usage is TRBJ2-7, with 10 bases fitting TRBD1. CDR1 and CDR2 from the germline V gene are LGHNA and YNFKEQ. This CDR3 region has 16 residues. Trimming took 1 base from V and 3 from J; bases not matched to a gene: 6. CDR3 nucleotide sequence: TGTGCCAGCAGCCAAGGGCGGGGACAGGGGAACTACGAGCAGTACTTC. Translating it yields CASSQGRGQGNYEQYF.

The rearrangement joins TRBV2 to TRBJ1-2, with D possibly matching TRBD1 (5 bases). Trimming left V 6 bases short and J 3 bases short, with 14 bases between. CDR1 and CDR2 (germline): SNHLY, FYNNEI. CDR3 length equals 14 residues. CDR3 bases: TGTGCCAGCAGCGCCGACAGAGGGCACTATGGCTACACCTTC. Encoded protein: CASSADRGHYGYTF.

The chain carries TRBV5-1 and TRBJ2-7; maybe TRBD1 (5 bases). Germline V gene data show CDR1 as SGHRS and CDR2 as YFSETQ. Trimming removed 3 bases at V and 2 bases at J, with 12 bases between. This CDR3 region has 14 residues. The CDR3 loop is CASSSDILTYEQYF. The CDR3 DNA reads as TGCGCCAGCAGCTCGGACATTCTGACCTACGAGCAGTACTTC. The entire variable domain, with the rest obtained from reference TRBV5-1 and TRBJ2-7, is as follows: KAGVTQTPRYLIKTRGQQVTLSCSPISGHRSVSWYQQTPGQGLQFLFEYFSETQRNKGNFPGRFSGRQFSNSRSEMNVSTLELGDSALYLCASSSDILTYEQYFGPGTRLTVT.

The chain combines TRBV19 with TRBJ2-1, with a possible D match to TRBD1 (6 bases). This CDR3 is built from 14 residues. V was clipped by 8 bases and J by 3 bases, with 14 bases between them. CDR1 is LNHDA, CDR2 SQIVND, per germline (reference sequence). DNA for the CDR3: TGTGCCAGTTCCCTCAGGGGAAACTACAATGAGCAGTTCTTC. Residues: CASSLRGNYNEQFF. Full variable domain (outside the CDR3, taken from reference TRBV19 and TRBJ2-1): DGGITQSPKYLFRKEGQNVTLSCEQNLNHDAMYWYRQDPGQGLRLIYYSQIVNDFQKGDIAEGYSVSREKKESFPLTVTSAQKNPTAFYLCASSLRGNYNEQFFGPGTRLTVL.

The rearrangement uses TRBV6-1 and TRBJ1-4, with D maybe TRBD1 (5 bases). Trimming cost V 8 bases and J 5 bases, with 18 bases left between them. The germline gives CDR1 MNHNS, CDR2 SASEGT. This CDR3 contains 15 residues. The CDR3 DNA sequence: TGTGCCAGCTCCTGGGGAGGTCGGGGCAATGAAAAACTGTTTTTT. Its protein product is CASSWGGRGNEKLFF.

In this sample, this clone turned up a few times. The chain carries TRBV28 and TRBJ2-3; no definite D call. Germline V gene sequence: CDR1 MDHEN, CDR2 SYDVKM. Trimming took off 3 bases at V and 1 base at J, with 11 bases between the two ends. The CDR3 has 15 amino acids. DNA for the CDR3: TGTGCCAGCAGTTTTAGGAGAGGCGGCACAGATACGCAGTATTTT. Amino acid sequence: CASSFRRGGTDTQYF.

The chain recombines TRBV6-5 with TRBJ1-3; 8 bases are shared with TRBD1. The CDR3 contains 14 residues. The V and J ends lost 7 bases and 4 bases, in that order; junction bases with no gene match: 6. The V gene's germline CDR1 is MNHEY and CDR2 SVGAGI. The CDR3 nucleotides read TGTGCCAGCACCGACAGGGGTGGCGGAAACACCATATATTTT. Protein product: CASTDRGGGNTIYF.

This clone appeared a few times. This chain connects TRBV5-4 to TRBJ1-4; D possibly corresponds to TRBD1 (6 bases). Germline loops: CDR1 SGHNT, CDR2 YYREEE (reference sequence). The V end lost 2 bases, the J end lost 8 bases, and 22 bases lay between the germline ends. The CDR3 has 17 residues. The CDR3 loop is CASSFSPTQGRYEKLFF. The CDR3 DNA follows: TGTGCCAGCAGCTTTAGCCCCACACAGGGCCGCTACGAAAAACTGTTTTTT.

V usage is TRBV5-1 and J usage is TRBJ2-7, with a weak D call TRBD2 (6 bases). V shed 2 bases and J shed 6 bases, with 15 bases lying between them. CDR1 is SGHRS and CDR2 is YFSETQ in the germline V gene. The CDR3 consists of 14 residues. The CDR3 is CASSLNPSVPEQYF. The CDR3 coding sequence is TGCGCCAGCAGCTTAAACCCTAGCGTTCCCGAGCAGTACTTC.

There are a few counts of this clone. The chain is built from TRBV5-1 and TRBJ1-1, with D unclear. In germline, CDR1 is SGHRS, CDR2 YFSETQ. The CDR3 is 13 amino acids. The germline V and J ends were trimmed by 4 bases and 1 base, with 8 bases remaining between them. CDR3 sequence: CASSLHRNTEAFF. For the CDR3, the DNA is TGCGCCAGCAGCCTACACAGGAACACTGAAGCTTTCTTT.

This clone was seen only once. The chain couples TRBV6-1 to TRBJ2-7; D unresolved. V was cut by 2 bases and J by 5 bases, with 4 bases left in between. Germline loops: CDR1 MNHNS, CDR2 SASEGT. The CDR3 loop spans 11 amino acids. For the CDR3, the DNA is TGTGCCAGCAGTGAAAAACACGAGCAGTACTTC. Protein: CASSEKHEQYF.

The chain employs TRBV7-2 and TRBJ2-1; D ambiguous. Deletions cut 3 bases from V and 6 bases from J, with 3 bases between. The CDR3 runs 11 residues. Germline values: CDR1 SGHTA, CDR2 FQGNSA. DNA of the CDR3: TGTGCCAGCAGCTTTTTCAATGAGCAGTTCTTC. It codes for CASSFFNEQFF.

This clone is judged medium-sized (0.01 to 0.1%). This sequence joins TRBV5-1 and TRBJ1-1; 10 bases match TRBD1. CDR3 length: 16 residues. J was trimmed by 7 bases and V by 3 bases; bases with no gene match: 12. Per germline, CDR1 SGHRS and CDR2 YFSETQ. The CDR3 protein is CASSSWGQGSSLEAFF. The DNA of the CDR3 is TGCGCCAGCAGCTCCTGGGGACAGGGGTCTTCCCTTGAAGCTTTCTTT.

This clone showed up just once. This chain joins TRBV4-2 and TRBJ1-2; D not certain. The germline gives CDR1 LGHNA, CDR2 YNFKEQ. The CDR3 covers 15 residues. V gave up 0 bases and J gave up 2 bases, with 10 bases separating them. The CDR3: CASSQEEGTNYGYTF. CDR3 coding DNA: TGTGCCAGCAGCCAAGAGGAGGGAACGAACTATGGCTACACCTTC.

This clone occurred once. Other DNA sequences of this sample code for an identical CDR3. This sequence joins TRBV7-7 and TRBJ2-5, with D possibly being TRBD1 (6 bases). With 5 bases removed from V and 2 bases from J, the gap between germline ends came to 12 bases. CDR1 SSHAT and CDR2 FNYEAQ come from the germline V gene (reference sequence). The length of the CDR3 is 14 residues. CDR3 protein: CASSATGLQETQYF. CDR3 DNA sequence: TGTGCCAGCAGCGCGACAGGCTTACAAGAGACCCAGTACTTC.

This clone is categorized as medium-sized. The genes are TRBV4-1 and TRBJ2-7; no clear D gene. Germline CDR1 and CDR2: MGHRA and YSYEKL. The CDR3 length is 15 residues. V dropped 3 bases and J dropped 5 bases, with 17 bases sitting between them. The CDR3 region has the DNA TGCGCCAGCAGCCAGCGGATCACGGCTTGGGACGAGCAGTACTTC. This gives the protein CASSQRITAWDEQYF.

The chain uses TRBV29-1 and TRBJ1-5; D is possibly TRBD1 (5 bases). The ends were cut back, 4 bases at V and 0 bases at J, with 10 bases in the middle. The CDR3 has 14 residues. CDR1 and CDR2 (germline): SQVTM, ANQGSEA. This CDR3 reads CSVVTGTSNQPQHF. In DNA, the CDR3 is TGCAGCGTTGTTACGGGGACTAGCAATCAGCCCCAGCATTTT.

The V call is TRBV5-1, the J call TRBJ2-5; D unclear. The DNA matches TRBJ2-7 better at its end, which makes the J call doubtful. The CDR3 totals 14 residues. From germline, CDR1 is SGHRS and CDR2 YFSETQ. The CDR3 here is CASSLVSRRSEQYF. In DNA, the CDR3 is TGCGCCAGCAGCTTGGTGTCCCGCCGGAGCGAGCAGTACTTC.